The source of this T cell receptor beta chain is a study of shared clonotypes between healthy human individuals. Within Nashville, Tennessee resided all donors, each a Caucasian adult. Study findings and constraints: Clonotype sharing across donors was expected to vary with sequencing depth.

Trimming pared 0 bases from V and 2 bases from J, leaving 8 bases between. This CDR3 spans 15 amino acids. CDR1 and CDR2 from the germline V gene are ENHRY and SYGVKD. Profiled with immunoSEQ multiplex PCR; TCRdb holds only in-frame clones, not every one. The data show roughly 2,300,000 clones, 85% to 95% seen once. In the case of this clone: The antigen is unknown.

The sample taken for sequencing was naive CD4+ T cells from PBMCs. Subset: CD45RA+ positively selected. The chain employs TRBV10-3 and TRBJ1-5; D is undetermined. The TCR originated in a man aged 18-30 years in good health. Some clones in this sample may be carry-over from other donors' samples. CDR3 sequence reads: CAISESAGGNQPQHF. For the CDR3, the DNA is TGTGCCATCAGTGAGTCTGCGGGTGGCAATCAGCCCCAGCATTTT.